A single sample gave rise to the 10 T cell receptor beta chains below, sequenced in a study of OX40 agonist ivuxolimab in advanced cancers. Sequenced by immunoSEQ multiplex PCR; TCRdb stores in-frame clones only, minus some. Here the sample spans just under 80,000 clones, about 88% being singletons. The sequencing here drew on CD4+ or CD8+ T cells sorted from blood, taken in a trial of the OX40 agonist ivuxolimab. The receptors here all came from an adult with an advanced solid tumor such as melanoma, head and neck, liver or kidney cancer.

The V and J genes are TRBV19 and TRBJ1-4; 7 positions agree with TRBD1. Germline V gives CDR1 LNHDA, CDR2 SQIVND (reference sequence). Losses at the gene ends were 3 bases for V and 2 bases for J; bases not matched to a gene: 6. The CDR3 totals 16 residues. The CDR3 region has the DNA TGTGCCAGTAGTATTAGACAGGGATTGACTAATGAAAAACTGTTTTTT. Its translation: CASSIRQGLTNEKLFF.

This chain connects TRBV7-2 to TRBJ1-1, with a weak D call TRBD1 (5 bases). Germline V gene data show CDR1 as SGHTA and CDR2 as FQGNSA. The V end was cut by 2 bases, the J end by 3 bases, with 13 bases between. The CDR3 contains 15 residues. Here the CDR3 reads CASSLSTGRDTEAFF. The CDR3 DNA follows: TGTGCCAGCAGCTTAAGTACGGGACGGGACACTGAAGCTTTCTTT.

This chain joins TRBV5-6 and TRBJ1-2; D gene ambiguous. Trimming took off 3 bases at V and 0 bases at J, with 9 bases between the two ends. The CDR3 has 14 amino acids. Germline V gene lookup returns CDR1 SGHDT and CDR2 YYEEEE. The CDR3 sequence: CASSSGITNYGYTF. The CDR3 coding sequence is TGTGCCAGCAGCTCGGGGATAACTAACTATGGCTACACCTTC.

The V gene is TRBV7-2, the J gene TRBJ2-5; D gene unclear. The germline gives CDR1 SGHTA, CDR2 FQGNSA. The V end lost 1 base, the J end lost 3 bases, and 6 bases lay between the germline ends. The CDR3 is made up of 13 amino acids. The chain's CDR3 is CASSLEREETQYF. CDR3 coding DNA: TGTGCCAGCAGCTTAGAAAGGGAAGAGACCCAGTACTTC.

This clone came up once. The chain carries TRBV5-1 and TRBJ2-1; a weak D match, TRBD1 (6 bases). CDR3 length: 17 amino acids. Trimming removed 0 bases at V and 2 bases at J, with 15 bases between. The germline V gene encodes CDR1 SGHRS and CDR2 YFSETQ. The CDR3: CASSLETGPSTYNEQFF. As DNA, the CDR3 is TGCGCCAGCAGCTTGGAGACAGGCCCTAGCACCTACAATGAGCAGTTCTTC.

V and J are TRBV19 and TRBJ2-1; 12 nucleotides align to TRBD2. The trim removed 7 bases at V and 8 bases at J, leaving 9 bases unmatched. Germline CDR1 reads LNHDA; CDR2 reads SQIVND (reference sequence). CDR3 size: 15 residues. CDR3 sequence reads: CASTQGTSGRHEQFF. CDR3 bases: TGTGCCAGTACCCAGGGAACTAGCGGGAGGCATGAGCAGTTCTTC.

The chain links TRBV2 to TRBJ2-2; 14 bases map to TRBD2. Germline V gene sequence: CDR1 SNHLY, CDR2 FYNNEI. The CDR3 contains 16 residues. Trimming removed 5 bases from V and 4 bases from J; junction bases left unmatched: 3. CDR3 DNA: TGTGCCAGCAGTCCGACTAGCGGGAGGGCCACCGGGGAGCTGTTTTTT. It codes for CASSPTSGRATGELFF.

The chain links TRBV6-1 to TRBJ1-1; D call uncertain. This CDR3 is built from 14 residues. The V gene's germline CDR1 is MNHNS and CDR2 SASEGT. V was trimmed by 4 bases and J by 4 bases, leaving 13 bases between them. The CDR3 region has the DNA TGTGCCAGCAGTGTGGCACGACTGGGCACTGAAGCTTTCTTT. Its translation is CASSVARLGTEAFF.

V gene TRBV10-1 combines with J gene TRBJ2-3; 8 positions match TRBD1. Per the germline V gene, CDR1 is WNHNN and CDR2 is SYGVQD (reference sequence). The V segment lost 3 bases and the J segment 4 bases; nucleotides outside the gene matches: 3. The CDR3 is made up of 14 amino acids. In DNA form, the CDR3 reads TGCGCCAGCAGTGAAACAGGGGGATCAGATACGCAGTATTTT. This sequence encodes CASSETGGSDTQYF.

This clone has only one observation. V usage is TRBV14 and J usage is TRBJ1-2; possibly TRBD1 for D (6 bases). Germline loops: CDR1 SGHDN, CDR2 FVKESK. With 0 bases removed from V and 0 bases from J, the gap between germline ends came to 20 bases. The CDR3 runs 19 residues. Here the CDR3 DNA reads TGTGCCAGCAGCCAAGATCGGTCCGGCCGGGACATAGCTAACTATGGCTACACCTTC. Amino acid sequence: CASSQDRSGRDIANYGYTF.